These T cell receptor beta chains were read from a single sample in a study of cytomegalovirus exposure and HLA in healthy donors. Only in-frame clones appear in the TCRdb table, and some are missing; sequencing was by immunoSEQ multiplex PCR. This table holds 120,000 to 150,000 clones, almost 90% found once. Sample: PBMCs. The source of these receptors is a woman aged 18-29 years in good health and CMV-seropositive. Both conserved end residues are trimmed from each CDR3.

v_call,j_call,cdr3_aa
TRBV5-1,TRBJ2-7,ASKPGQGPEQY
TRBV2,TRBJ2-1,ASSGTSYTNEQF
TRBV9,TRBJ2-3,ASSQWTGGSTDTQY
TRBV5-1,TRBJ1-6,ASRWDSNSPLH
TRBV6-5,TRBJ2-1,ASSHTGDEQF
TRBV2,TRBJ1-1,ASSVDRDTEAF
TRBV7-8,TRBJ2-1,ASSLSGTGNYNEQF
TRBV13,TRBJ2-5,ASSQSPGQGEETQY
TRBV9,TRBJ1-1,ASSVAGGFQNTEAF
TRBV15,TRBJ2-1,ATSRGILTSGSYEQF
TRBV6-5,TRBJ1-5,ASSYATGNQPQH
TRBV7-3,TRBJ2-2,ASSPLAGAGELF
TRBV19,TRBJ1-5,ASTRVDRDSNQPQH
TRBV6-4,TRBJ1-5,ASTTINKTPSRGNQPQH
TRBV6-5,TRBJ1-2,AARTGWKGGYT
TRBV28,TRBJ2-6,ASSFGGQGPSGANVLT
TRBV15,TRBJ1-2,ATSTRQRYGYT
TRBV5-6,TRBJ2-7,ASSLRGLGEQY
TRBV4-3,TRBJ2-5,ASSQDQPGEETQY
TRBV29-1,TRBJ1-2,SVGGRVSNYGYT
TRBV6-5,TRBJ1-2,ASSGGEHGYT
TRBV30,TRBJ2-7,AWSVGDRVFDEQY
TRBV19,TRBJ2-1,ASSITETSARI
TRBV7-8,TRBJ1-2,ASSLDARYGYT
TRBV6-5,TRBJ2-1,ASSYQTGAYNEQF
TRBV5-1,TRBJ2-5,ASSLTGTEETQY
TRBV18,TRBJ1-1,ASSEDRGLVTEAF
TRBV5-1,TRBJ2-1,ASSPGPPDRPYNEQF
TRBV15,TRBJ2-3,ATSRGPSSTDTQY
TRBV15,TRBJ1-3,ATSIHRGTGNTIY
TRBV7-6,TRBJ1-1,ASSSRDRDRSTEAF
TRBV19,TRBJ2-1,ASSSITGSQF
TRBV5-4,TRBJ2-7,ASSPGTGAREQY
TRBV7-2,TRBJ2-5,ASSNSPLTGTQY
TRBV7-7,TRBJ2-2,ASRGQGYDTGELF